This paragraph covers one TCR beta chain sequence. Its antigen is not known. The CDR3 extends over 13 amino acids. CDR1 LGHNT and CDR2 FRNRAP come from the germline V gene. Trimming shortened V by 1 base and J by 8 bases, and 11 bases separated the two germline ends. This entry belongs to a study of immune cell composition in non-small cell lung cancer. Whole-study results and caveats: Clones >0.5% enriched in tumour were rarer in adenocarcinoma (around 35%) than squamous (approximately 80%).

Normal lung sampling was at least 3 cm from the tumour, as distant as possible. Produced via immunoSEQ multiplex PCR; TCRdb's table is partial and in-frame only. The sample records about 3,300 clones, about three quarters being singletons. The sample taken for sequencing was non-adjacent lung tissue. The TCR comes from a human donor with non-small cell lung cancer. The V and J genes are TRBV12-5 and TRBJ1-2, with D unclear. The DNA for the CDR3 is TGTGCTAGTGGTTTGGGGTGGAACGGGGGCTACACCTTC. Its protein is CASGLGWNGGYTF. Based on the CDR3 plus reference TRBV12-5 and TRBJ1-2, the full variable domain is DARVTQTPRHKVTEMGQEVTMRCQPILGHNTVFWYRQTMMQGLELLAYFRNRAPLDDSGMPKDRFSAEMPDATLATLKIQPSEPRDSAVYFCASGLGWNGGYTFGSGTRLTVV.